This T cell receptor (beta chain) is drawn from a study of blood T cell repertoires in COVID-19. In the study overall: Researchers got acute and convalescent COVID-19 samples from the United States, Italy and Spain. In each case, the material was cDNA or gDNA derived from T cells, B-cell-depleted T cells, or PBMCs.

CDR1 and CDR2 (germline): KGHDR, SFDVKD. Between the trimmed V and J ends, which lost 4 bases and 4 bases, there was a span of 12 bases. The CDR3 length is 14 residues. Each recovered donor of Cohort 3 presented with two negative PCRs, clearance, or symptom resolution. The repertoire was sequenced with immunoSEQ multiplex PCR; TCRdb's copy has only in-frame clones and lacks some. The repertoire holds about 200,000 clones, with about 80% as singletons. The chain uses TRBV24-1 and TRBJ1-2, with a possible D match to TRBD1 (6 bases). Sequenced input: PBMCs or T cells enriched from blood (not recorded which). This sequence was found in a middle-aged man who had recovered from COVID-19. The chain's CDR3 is CATSEPTGSYGYTF. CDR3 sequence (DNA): TGTGCCACCAGTGAACCGACAGGTAGCTATGGCTACACCTTC.